The 15 T cell receptor beta chains in this list originate from one sample, sequenced in a study of blood T cell repertoires in COVID-19. The repertoire was sequenced with immunoSEQ multiplex PCR; TCRdb's copy has only in-frame clones and lacks some. The sample comprises some 170,000 clones, roughly 80% of which are singletons, and approximately 8.7% rests with the top ten. The sample consisted of peripheral blood. The origin of the receptors is a woman in her 70s with acute or convalescent COVID-19.

The gene calls are TRBV4-1 and TRBJ2-7, with 9 positions matching TRBD1. The CDR3 runs 15 residues. V dropped 0 bases and J dropped 4; count of bases not matched to a gene: 4. Germline values: CDR1 MGHRA, CDR2 YSYEKL. This CDR3 reads CASSQDWDRVYEQYF. In DNA form, the CDR3 reads TGCGCCAGCAGCCAAGATTGGGACAGGGTATACGAGCAGTACTTC.

This clone was recorded once. The rearrangement links TRBV30 to TRBJ1-6; D not resolved. This CDR3 has 12 residues. V lost 4 bases and J 6 bases, leaving 7 bases between the germline ends. Germline V CDR1 and CDR2: GTSNPN, SVGIG (reference sequence). The chain's CDR3 is CAWNLRNSPLHF. As DNA, the CDR3 is TGTGCCTGGAACCTACGTAATTCACCCCTCCACTTT. Looking up the rest from reference TRBV30 and TRBJ1-6 gives the full variable domain: SQTIHQWPATLVQPVGSPLSLECTVEGTSNPNLYWYRQAAGRGLQLLFYSVGIGQISSEVPQNLSASRPQDRQFILSSKKLLLSDSGFYLCAWNLRNSPLHFGNGTRLTVT.

CDR3 loop: CASSSGRVDYNSPLHF. CDR3 DNA sequence: TGTGCCAGCAGTTCCGGGAGAGTAGACTATAATTCACCCCTCCACTTT. The V gene is TRBV27, the J gene TRBJ1-6; D is unresolved. CDR3 length: 16 amino acids. V lost 4 bases and J 3 bases, leaving 13 bases between the germline ends. Per germline, CDR1 MNHEY and CDR2 SMNVEV (reference sequence).

The V and J genes are TRBV21-1 and TRBJ2-5; the table's D gene call, TRBD2, was not cross checked with the DNA. TRBV21-1 is described as a pseudogene. The CDR3 consists of 17 residues. The CDR3 protein is CASSKGCSGRAGETQYF. CDR3 in DNA: TGTGCCAGCAGCAAAGGGTGTAGCGGGAGGGCGGGAGAGACCCAGTACTTC.

V usage is TRBV7-2 and J usage is TRBJ2-7; TRBD2 matches 7 bases. Germline V lookup: CDR1 SGHTA, CDR2 FQGNSA. V lost 7 bases, J lost 2 bases, and 8 bases stayed unmatched. The CDR3 runs to 14 residues. In DNA form, the CDR3 reads TGTGCCAGCAAAGCGGGACGGATGACCTACGAGCAGTACTTC. Amino acids: CASKAGRMTYEQYF.

This rearrangement joins TRBV11-2 to TRBJ2-3; a weak D match, TRBD2 (5 bases). V lost 7 bases and J lost 4, with 24 bases in between. Germline V CDR1 and CDR2: SGHAT, FQNNGV. This CDR3 comprises 17 residues. The CDR3 region is CASKRTRGGLGADTQYF. The CDR3 nucleotides are TGTGCCAGCAAACGGACTCGCGGCGGTCTAGGCGCAGATACGCAGTATTTT.

The chain uses TRBV3-1 (or the pseudogene TRBV3-2) and TRBJ1-5; 8 bases map to TRBD1. Germline lookup yields CDR1 LGHDT and CDR2 YNNKEL (reference sequence). V dropped 1 base and J dropped 9; count of bases not matched to a gene: 5. There are 14 residues in the CDR3. CDR3 in amino acids: CASSQGTGFLPQHF. CDR3 coding DNA: TGTGCCAGCAGCCAAGGGACAGGGTTCTTGCCCCAGCATTTT.

This clone is a singleton in its sample. The rearrangement links TRBV28 to TRBJ2-1, with 14 bases that match TRBD2. This CDR3 region has 20 residues. Germline V lookup: CDR1 MDHEN, CDR2 SYDVKM. V lost 3 bases, J lost 8 bases, and 18 bases stayed unmatched. CDR3 coding DNA: TGTGCCAGCAGTTTTATAATTGGGACTAGCGGGAGTGGATTTATCGATGAGCAGTTCTTC. It codes for CASSFIIGTSGSGFIDEQFF.

This sequence joins TRBV10-3 and TRBJ1-1, with 8 bases identical to TRBD1. Trimming at V came to 3 bases and at J to 0 bases, leaving 9 bases not matched to a gene. The V gene's germline CDR1 is ENHRY and CDR2 SYGVKD. This CDR3 has 17 amino acids. This chain's CDR3 is CAISDMGTGGMNTEAFF. Here the CDR3 DNA reads TGTGCCATCAGTGATATGGGAACAGGGGGGATGAACACTGAAGCTTTCTTT.

The chain has TRBV6-5 and TRBJ2-7; 12 positions agree with TRBD2. V was pared by 3 bases and J by 2 bases, with 2 bases of the junction left unmatched. Germline CDR1 is MNHEY and CDR2 is SVGAGI. This CDR3 comprises 15 residues. Here the CDR3 reads CASSYSSGRAYEQYF. CDR3 bases: TGTGCCAGCAGTTATTCTAGCGGGAGGGCCTACGAGCAGTACTTC.

This clone was seen only once. J is TRBJ1-1 and V is TRBV6-5; D unresolved. CDR3 length: 13 amino acids. Germline CDR1 and CDR2: MNHEY and SVGAGI. The V and J ends lost 9 bases and 2 bases respectively, with 13 bases between them. The CDR3 DNA reads TGTGCCAGTTTTCGGGTGGAAAACACTGAAGCTTTCTTT. Amino acid sequence: CASFRVENTEAFF.

This clone was found many times. The gene calls are TRBV5-3 and TRBJ2-2; perhaps TRBD2 as D (6 bases). TRBV5-3 is labeled an ORF, and its function is uncertain. This CDR3 is built from 18 residues. V lost 2 bases and J lost 9, with 26 bases in between. The CDR3 DNA reads TGTGCCAGAAGCTTCGGCAGGCTGGGACTCCCCAGAGGATGGGAGCTGTTTTTT. Residues: CARSFGRLGLPRGWELFF.

The rearrangement joins TRBV4-1 to TRBJ2-3, with 12 bases that match TRBD2. The germline CDR1 and CDR2 sequences are MGHRA and YSYEKL. J lost 5 bases, V lost 0 bases, and 6 bases had no gene match. The CDR3 runs 17 residues. For the CDR3, the DNA is TGCGCCAGCAGCCAAGATTGGACTAGCGGGGCAGGAGATACGCAGTATTTT. Translating gives CASSQDWTSGAGDTQYF.

This chain joins TRBV10-3 and TRBJ2-2; 7 nucleotides match TRBD1. The CDR3 is made up of 16 amino acids. V shed 2 bases and J 2 bases; nucleotides not matched to a gene: 5. CDR1 and CDR2 from the germline V gene are ENHRY and SYGVKD. The CDR3 coding sequence is TGTGCCATCAGTGAGGGGACAGAGATCAACACCGGGGAGCTGTTTTTT. This codes for CAISEGTEINTGELFF.

This rearrangement joins TRBV5-6 to TRBJ2-3, with a possible D match to TRBD1 (6 bases). Trimming took off 3 bases at V and 0 bases at J, with 14 bases between the two ends. Germline CDR1 SGHDT, CDR2 YYEEEE. This CDR3 has 16 residues. CDR3: CASSSTGRSSTDTQYF. CDR3 DNA: TGTGCCAGCAGCTCGACAGGACGCTCTAGCACAGATACGCAGTATTTT.